This entry lists 11 T cell receptor beta chains sequenced from one sample in a study of blood T cell repertoires in COVID-19. TCRdb's table, derived via immunoSEQ multiplex PCR, lists solely in-frame clones and lacks some. The sample shows approximately 190,000 clones, 82% of them seen only once. Sequences were obtained from peripheral blood. The origin of the receptors is a woman aged 55-70 years with COVID-19, enrolled during active disease.

The chain links TRBV6-5 to TRBJ1-2; 7 bases align to TRBD1. There are 15 residues in the CDR3. The V segment lost 5 bases and the J segment 1 base; nucleotides outside the gene matches: 7. From germline, CDR1 is MNHEY and CDR2 SVGAGI. CDR3 in DNA: TGTGCCAGCAGTAGATCGACAGGGAGTAACTATGGCTACACCTTC. Its protein product is CASSRSTGSNYGYTF.

This clone was observed a single time. The gene calls are TRBV3-1 (or the pseudogene TRBV3-2) and TRBJ2-3; the D gene is possibly TRBD2 (6 bases). V lost 6 bases, J lost 2 bases, and 12 bases lay in between. Germline V gene data show CDR1 as LGHDT and CDR2 as YNNKEL (reference sequence). This CDR3 is built from 14 residues. CDR3 coding DNA: TGTGCCAGCAGGCGGGACCACTACACAGATACGCAGTATTTT. Protein sequence: CASRRDHYTDTQYF.

The J gene is TRBJ2-5, the V gene TRBV3-1 (or the pseudogene TRBV3-2); 7 bases fit TRBD2. Germline CDR1 LGHDT, CDR2 YNNKEL (reference sequence). Trimming at V came to 1 base and at J to 6 bases, leaving 14 bases not matched to a gene. This CDR3 has 17 amino acids. The CDR3 sequence: CASSQVTVGGPVKTQYF. Here the CDR3 DNA reads TGTGCCAGCAGCCAAGTTACGGTGGGAGGGCCTGTGAAGACCCAGTACTTC.

This clone was recorded only once. The V call is TRBV5-1, the J call TRBJ2-2, with 8 bases fitting TRBD2. V was pared by 2 bases and J by 7 bases, with 7 bases of the junction left unmatched. This CDR3 has 15 residues. CDR1 and CDR2 (germline): SGHRS, YFSETQ. The CDR3 reads CASSFSGVLGGELFF. For the CDR3, the DNA is TGCGCCAGCAGCTTTAGCGGGGTCCTGGGCGGGGAGCTGTTTTTT.

The chain links TRBV3-1 (or the pseudogene TRBV3-2) to TRBJ2-5; weak D call: TRBD2 (6 bases). V lost 4 bases to trimming and J lost 4 bases, with 16 bases between them. The V gene's germline CDR1 is LGHDT and CDR2 YNNKEL (reference sequence). The CDR3 is made up of 15 amino acids. CDR3 region: CASSLLAQKVETQYF. The CDR3 DNA reads TGTGCCAGCAGCCTCCTAGCGCAAAAGGTAGAGACCCAGTACTTC.

The chain couples TRBV7-9 to TRBJ1-6; a possible D gene is TRBD1 (5 bases). Trimming took 5 bases from V and 11 from J, leaving 13 bases between them. Germline CDR1 is SEHNR and CDR2 is FQNEAQ (reference sequence). This CDR3 is built from 13 residues. In DNA form, the CDR3 reads TGTGCCAGCAGCATGCACCAAGGGGCACCCCTCCACTTT. It translates to CASSMHQGAPLHF.

The gene calls are TRBV5-4 and TRBJ1-2; 11 nucleotides agree with TRBD1. The CDR3 extends over 17 amino acids. Trimming removed 4 bases from V and 2 bases from J; junction bases left unmatched: 10. Per germline, CDR1 SGHNT and CDR2 YYREEE (reference sequence). The CDR3 bases are TGTGCCAGCAGCCGCGGGCTCGGGACAGGGGGGAACTATGGCTACACCTTC. Translated, it gives CASSRGLGTGGNYGYTF.

The chain recombines TRBV9 with TRBJ2-7, with 9 nucleotides matching TRBD1. From germline, CDR1 is SGDLS and CDR2 YYNGEE. The ends lost 0 bases at V and 5 bases at J; junction bases unmatched: 6. The CDR3 is made up of 15 amino acids. The CDR3 loop reads CASSVGTGVSDEQYF. CDR3 in DNA: TGTGCCAGCAGCGTAGGGACAGGGGTAAGCGACGAGCAGTACTTC.

This clone was detected a few times. V gene TRBV18 combines with J gene TRBJ2-5; D is possibly TRBD1 (6 bases). The germline V and J ends were trimmed by 6 bases and 2 bases, with 13 bases remaining between them. Germline CDR1 KGHSH, CDR2 LQKENI. This CDR3 region has 14 residues. CDR3 DNA: TGTGCCAGCTCTCAACAGGGCCCTCAAGAGACCCAGTACTTC. Its translation: CASSQQGPQETQYF. Complete variable domain (other parts from reference TRBV18 and TRBJ2-5): NAGVMQNPRHLVRRRGQEARLRCSPMKGHSHVYWYRQLPEEGLKFMVYLQKENIIDESGMPKERFSAEFPKEGPSILRIQQVVRGDSAAYFCASSQQGPQETQYFGPGTRLLVL.

This clone was seen more than once but under ten times. The chain carries TRBV6-5 and TRBJ2-5, with D possibly matching TRBD2 (5 bases). The CDR3 sequence is 13 residues long. V shed 6 bases and J shed 1 base, with 9 bases lying between them. Germline assignment: CDR1 MNHEY and CDR2 SVGAGI. The CDR3 DNA is TGTGCCAGCAGGGCGGGTGTCCAAGAGACCCAGTACTTC. As protein: CASRAGVQETQYF.

The chain combines TRBV3-1 (or the pseudogene TRBV3-2) with TRBJ2-1, with 13 bases lining up with TRBD2. CDR1 and CDR2 (germline): LGHDT, YNNKEL (reference sequence). The CDR3 has 15 residues. Trimming cost V 4 bases and J 4 bases; bases outside gene matches: 1. The CDR3 here is CASSPGLAGYNEQFF. CDR3 DNA sequence: TGTGCCAGCAGCCCGGGACTAGCGGGGTACAATGAGCAGTTCTTC.